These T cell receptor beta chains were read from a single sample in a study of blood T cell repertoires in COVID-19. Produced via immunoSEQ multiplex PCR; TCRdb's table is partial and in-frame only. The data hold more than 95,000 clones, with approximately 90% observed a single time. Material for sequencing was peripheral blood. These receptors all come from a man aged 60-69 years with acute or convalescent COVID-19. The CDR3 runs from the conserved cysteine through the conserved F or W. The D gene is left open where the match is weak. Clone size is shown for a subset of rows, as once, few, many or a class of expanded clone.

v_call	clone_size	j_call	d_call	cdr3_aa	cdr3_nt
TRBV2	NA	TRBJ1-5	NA	CASSELASGQPQHF	TGTGCCAGCAGTGAACTGGCCTCAGGGCAGCCCCAGCATTTT
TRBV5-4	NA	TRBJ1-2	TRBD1	CASSLSGQGALRGYTF	TGTGCCAGCAGCTTAAGCGGACAGGGGGCTTTAAGAGGCTACACCTTC
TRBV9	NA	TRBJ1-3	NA	CASSVAISLSSGNTIYF	TGTGCCAGCAGCGTAGCTATTAGCCTCTCATCTGGAAACACCATATATTTT
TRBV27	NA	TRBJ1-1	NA	CASSTNRQFMNTEAFF	TGTGCCAGCAGTACAAACCGACAGTTCATGAACACTGAAGCTTTCTTT
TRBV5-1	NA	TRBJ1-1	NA	CASSLGAPNTEAFF	TGCGCCAGCAGCTTGGGGGCCCCGAACACTGAAGCTTTCTTT
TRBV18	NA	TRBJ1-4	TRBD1	CASSPGQETNEKLFF	TGTGCCAGCTCACCGGGACAGGAAACTAATGAAAAACTGTTTTTT
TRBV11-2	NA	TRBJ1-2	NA	CASSFLTGSGGYTF	TGTGCCAGCAGCTTTCTAACAGGGTCAGGGGGCTACACCTTC
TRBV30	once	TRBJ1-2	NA	CAWSVRWDFGYTF	TGTGCCTGGAGTGTACGGTGGGACTTTGGCTACACCTTC
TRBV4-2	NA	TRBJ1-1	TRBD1	CASAVRTGGDEAFF	TGTGCCAGCGCCGTTAGGACAGGGGGCGATGAAGCTTTCTTT
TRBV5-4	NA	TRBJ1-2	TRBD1	CASSLTDRASGYTF	TGTGCCAGCAGCTTAACGGACAGGGCAAGTGGCTACACCTTC
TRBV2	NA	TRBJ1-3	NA	CASSVLRWGPGSGNTIYF	TGTGCCAGCAGTGTACTCCGTTGGGGCCCCGGCTCTGGAAACACCATATATTTT
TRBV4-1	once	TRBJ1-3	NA	CASSEVQSGNTIYF	TGCGCCAGCAGCGAAGTACAATCTGGAAACACCATATATTTT
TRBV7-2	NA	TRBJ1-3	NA	CASSIRTAGNTIYF	TGTGCCAGCAGCATCAGGACAGCGGGAAACACCATATATTTT
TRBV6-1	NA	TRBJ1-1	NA	CASSEGATEAFF	TGTGCCAGCAGTGAAGGGGCGACTGAAGCTTTCTTT
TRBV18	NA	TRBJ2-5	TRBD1	CASARGTGEQETQYF	TGTGCCAGCGCACGCGGGACAGGGGAACAAGAGACCCAGTACTTC
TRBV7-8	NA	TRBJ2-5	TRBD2	CASSFLAGGLGETQYF	TGTGCCAGCAGCTTTCTAGCGGGGGGGCTGGGAGAGACCCAGTACTTC
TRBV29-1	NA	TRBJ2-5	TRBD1	CSVRQGTQETQYF	TGCAGCGTACGACAGGGGACGCAAGAGACCCAGTACTTC
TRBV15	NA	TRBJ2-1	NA	CATSRARGNEQFF	TGTGCCACCAGCAGAGCTAGGGGGAATGAGCAGTTCTTC
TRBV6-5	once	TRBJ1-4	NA	CASSYSGATNEKLFF	TGTGCCAGCAGTTACTCGGGGGCGACTAATGAAAAACTGTTTTTT
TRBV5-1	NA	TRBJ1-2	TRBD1	CASSPLATGTEDYGYTF	TGCGCCAGCAGCCCACTGGCCACCGGGACAGAAGACTATGGCTACACCTTC
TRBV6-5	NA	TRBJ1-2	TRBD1	CASRRQGAFYGYTF	TGTGCCAGCAGGCGACAGGGGGCTTTCTATGGCTACACCTTC
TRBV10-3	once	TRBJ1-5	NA	CAISPTGLSNQPQHF	TGTGCCATCAGTCCCACAGGGCTGAGCAATCAGCCCCAGCATTTT
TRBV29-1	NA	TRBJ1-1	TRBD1	CSASTGVNTEAFF	TGCAGCGCCTCGACAGGGGTGAACACTGAAGCTTTCTTT
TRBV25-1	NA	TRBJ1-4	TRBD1	CASSEYSGGTNEKLFF	TGTGCCAGCAGTGAATATTCAGGGGGCACTAATGAAAAACTGTTTTTT
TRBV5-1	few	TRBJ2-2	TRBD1	CASSLEQGAGELFF	TGCGCCAGCAGCTTGGAGCAGGGGGCCGGGGAGCTGTTTTTT
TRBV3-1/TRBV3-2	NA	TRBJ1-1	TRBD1	CASTVTGARGEAFF	TGTGCCAGCACCGTTACAGGGGCAAGGGGTGAAGCTTTCTTT
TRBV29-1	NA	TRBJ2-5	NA	CSVGGGSSQETQYF	TGCAGCGTTGGGGGGGGCAGCTCCCAAGAGACCCAGTACTTC
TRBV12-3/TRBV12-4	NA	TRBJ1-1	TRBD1	CASSGQGGTEAFF	TGTGCCAGCAGTGGACAGGGAGGCACTGAAGCTTTCTTT
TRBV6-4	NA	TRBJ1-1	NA	CASTAGLGTEAFF	TGTGCCAGCACTGCAGGGTTGGGGACTGAAGCTTTCTTT
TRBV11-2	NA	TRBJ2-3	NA	CASSFFDRFSTDTQYF	TGTGCCAGCAGCTTCTTCGACAGATTTAGCACAGATACGCAGTATTTT
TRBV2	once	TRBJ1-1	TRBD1	CASRHESGTDFEAFF	TGTGCCAGCAGACACGAATCCGGGACAGACTTTGAAGCTTTCTTT
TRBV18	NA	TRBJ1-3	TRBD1	CASSTMTGRFSGNTIYF	TGTGCCAGCTCAACCATGACAGGGAGATTTTCTGGAAACACCATATATTTT
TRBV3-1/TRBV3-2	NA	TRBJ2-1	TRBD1	CASSSRRTGSDEQFF	TGTGCCAGCAGCTCAAGAAGGACAGGGTCCGATGAGCAGTTCTTC
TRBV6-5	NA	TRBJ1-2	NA	CASREPWFPYGYTF	TGTGCCAGCAGGGAGCCGTGGTTCCCTTATGGCTACACCTTC
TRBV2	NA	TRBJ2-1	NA	CASRSQGRFNEQFF	TGTGCCAGCAGGAGTCAGGGAAGATTCAATGAGCAGTTCTTC
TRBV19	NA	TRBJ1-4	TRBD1	CASRPRTGWSEKLFF	TGTGCCAGTAGACCTCGGACAGGGTGGAGTGAAAAACTGTTTTTT
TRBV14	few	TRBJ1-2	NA	CASSQRGTHYGYTF	TGTGCCAGCAGCCAACGGGGGACCCACTATGGCTACACCTTC
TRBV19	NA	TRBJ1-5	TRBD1	CASRLRDQGANNQPQHF	TGTGCCAGTCGTCTACGAGACCAGGGGGCGAATAATCAGCCCCAGCATTTT
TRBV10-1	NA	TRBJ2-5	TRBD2	CASSDSGLAGETQYF	TGCGCCAGCAGTGATTCAGGACTAGCGGGCGAGACCCAGTACTTC
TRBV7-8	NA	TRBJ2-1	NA	CASSSIHVTSYNEQFF	TGTGCCAGCAGCTCCATACACGTCACCTCCTACAATGAGCAGTTCTTC
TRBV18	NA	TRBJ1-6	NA	CASSPTDNSPLHF	TGTGCCAGCTCACCGACAGATAATTCACCCCTCCACTTT
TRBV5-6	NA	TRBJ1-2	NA	CASSPAGGIGYGYTF	TGTGCCAGCAGCCCCGCCGGCGGGATCGGCTATGGCTACACCTTC
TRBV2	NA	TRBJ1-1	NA	CASSDSRFTEAFF	TGTGCCAGCAGTGATTCACGGTTCACTGAAGCTTTCTTT
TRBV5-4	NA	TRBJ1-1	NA	CASSPSQGTSRRTEAFF	TGTGCCAGCAGCCCTAGCCAGGGGACCAGCAGGAGAACTGAAGCTTTCTTT
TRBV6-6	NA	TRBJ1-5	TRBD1	CASNSGTVNQPQHF	TGTGCCAGCAATAGCGGGACAGTAAATCAGCCCCAGCATTTT
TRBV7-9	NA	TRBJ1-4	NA	CASSSPGGPNEKLFF	TGTGCCAGCAGCTCCCCGGGGGGACCTAATGAAAAACTGTTTTTT
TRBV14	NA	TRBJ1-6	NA	CASSRSGNSPLHF	TGTGCCAGCAGTAGGAGTGGGAATTCACCCCTCCACTTT
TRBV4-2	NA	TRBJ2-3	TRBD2	CASSLGGVAGGTDTQYF	TGTGCCAGCAGCCTCGGAGGGGTAGCGGGGGGCACAGATACGCAGTATTTT
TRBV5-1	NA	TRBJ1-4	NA	CASSAESHNEKLFF	TGCGCCAGCAGCGCGGAGTCCCACAATGAAAAACTGTTTTTT
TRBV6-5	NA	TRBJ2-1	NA	CASSYPEGEGEEFF	TGTGCCAGCAGTTACCCCGAGGGGGAGGGGGAGGAGTTCTTC
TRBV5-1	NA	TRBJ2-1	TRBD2	CASSLAAAGSDNEQFF	TGCGCCAGCAGCTTGGCAGCAGCGGGGTCCGACAATGAGCAGTTCTTC
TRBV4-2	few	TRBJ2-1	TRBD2	CASSQATSGSYNEQFF	TGTGCCAGCAGCCAGGCCACTAGCGGGTCCTACAATGAGCAGTTCTTC
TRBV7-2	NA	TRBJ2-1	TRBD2	CASSPRTSGGGEQFF	TGTGCCAGCAGCCCACGGACTAGCGGGGGAGGTGAGCAGTTCTTC
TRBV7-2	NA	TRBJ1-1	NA	CASSLVSVNTEAFF	TGTGCCAGCAGCTTGGTCAGTGTGAACACTGAAGCTTTCTTT
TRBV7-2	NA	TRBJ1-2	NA	CASSLQGPYGYTF	TGTGCCAGCAGCTTACAGGGCCCCTATGGCTACACCTTC
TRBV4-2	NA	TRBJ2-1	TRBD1	CASSQSRGTGVNEQFF	TGTGCCAGCAGCCAATCCCGAGGGACAGGGGTCAATGAGCAGTTCTTC
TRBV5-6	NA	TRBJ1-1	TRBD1	CASSGTGALVTEAFF	TGTGCCAGCAGCGGGACAGGGGCTTTGGTAACTGAAGCTTTCTTT
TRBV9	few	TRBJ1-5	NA	CASSQSPEGQPQHF	TGTGCCAGCAGCCAGAGCCCCGAGGGTCAGCCCCAGCATTTT
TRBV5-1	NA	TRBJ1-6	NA	CASSGSSYNSPLHF	TGCGCCAGCAGCGGTAGCTCCTATAATTCACCCCTCCACTTT
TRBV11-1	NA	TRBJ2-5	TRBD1	CASSRTTGMEETQYF	TGTGCCAGCAGCCGAACGACAGGGATGGAAGAGACCCAGTACTTC